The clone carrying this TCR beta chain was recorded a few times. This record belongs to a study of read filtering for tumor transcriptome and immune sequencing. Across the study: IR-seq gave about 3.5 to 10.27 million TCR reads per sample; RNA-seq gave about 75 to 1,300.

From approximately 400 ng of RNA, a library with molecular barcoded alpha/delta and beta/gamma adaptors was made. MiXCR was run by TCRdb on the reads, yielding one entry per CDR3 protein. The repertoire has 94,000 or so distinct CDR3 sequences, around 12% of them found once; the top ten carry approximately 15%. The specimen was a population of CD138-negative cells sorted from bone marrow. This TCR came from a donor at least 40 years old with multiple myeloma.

Written as DNA, the CDR3 is TGCGCCAGCAGCTACGGGGGCTACTACGAGCAGTACTTC. Translating it yields CASSYGGYYEQYF. The V and J genes are TRBV5-1 and TRBJ2-7, with D possibly being TRBD1 or TRBD2 (6 bases each). V gave up 3 bases and J gave up 3 bases, with 10 bases separating them. Germline V gene data show CDR1 as SGHRS and CDR2 as YFSETQ. The CDR3 loop spans 13 amino acids.